This TCR beta chain emerged from a study of blood T cell repertoires in COVID-19. Study overall: T cells, B-cell-depleted T cells, or PBMCs supplied cDNA or gDNA.

Trimming removed 7 bases at V and 5 bases at J, with 15 bases between. There are 14 residues in the CDR3. Germline CDR1 SGHRS, CDR2 YFSETQ. TCRdb's copy holds only in-frame clones and misses some; the assay was immunoSEQ multiplex PCR. Of 200,000 or so clones in the sample, 80% were seen once. This TCR was recovered from a woman aged 40 to 50 with acute COVID-19. The chain has TRBV5-1 and TRBJ1-4; D gene ambiguous. Sequencing input: PBMCs or T cells enriched from blood (not recorded which). CDR3 protein: CASSPSTLNEKLFF. Written as DNA, the CDR3 is TGCGCCAGCTCGCCGTCGACTTTGAATGAAAAACTGTTTTTT.